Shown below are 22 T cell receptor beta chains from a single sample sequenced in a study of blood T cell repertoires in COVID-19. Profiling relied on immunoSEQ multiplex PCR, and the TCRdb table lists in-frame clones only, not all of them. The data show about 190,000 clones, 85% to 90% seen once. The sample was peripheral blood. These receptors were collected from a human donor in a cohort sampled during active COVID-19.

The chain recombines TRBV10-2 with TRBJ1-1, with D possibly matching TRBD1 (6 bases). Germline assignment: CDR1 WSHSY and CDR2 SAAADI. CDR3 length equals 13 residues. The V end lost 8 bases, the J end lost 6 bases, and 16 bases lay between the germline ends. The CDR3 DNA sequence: TGCGCCAGCCGATCAGGGGTAAGGCCTGAAGCTTTCTTT. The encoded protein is CASRSGVRPEAFF.

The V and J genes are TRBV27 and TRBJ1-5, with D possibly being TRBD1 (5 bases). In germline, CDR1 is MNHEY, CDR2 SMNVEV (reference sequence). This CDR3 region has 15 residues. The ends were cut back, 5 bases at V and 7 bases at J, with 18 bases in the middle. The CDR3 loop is CASSADGGKTQPQHF. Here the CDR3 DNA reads TGTGCCAGCAGTGCCGACGGGGGGAAAACACAGCCCCAGCATTTT.

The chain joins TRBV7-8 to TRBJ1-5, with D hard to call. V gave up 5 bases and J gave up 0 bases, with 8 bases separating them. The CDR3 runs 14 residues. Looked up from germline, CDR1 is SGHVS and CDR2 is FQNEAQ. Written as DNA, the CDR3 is TGTGCCAGCAGCGCCCAGTATAGCAATCAGCCCCAGCATTTT. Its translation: CASSAQYSNQPQHF.

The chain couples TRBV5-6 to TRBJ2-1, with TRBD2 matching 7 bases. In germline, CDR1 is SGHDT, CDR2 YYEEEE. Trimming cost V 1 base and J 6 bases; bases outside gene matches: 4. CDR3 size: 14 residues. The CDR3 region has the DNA TGTGCCAGCAGCTTGTGGGGGGGTATCAATGAGCAGTTCTTC. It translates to CASSLWGGINEQFF.

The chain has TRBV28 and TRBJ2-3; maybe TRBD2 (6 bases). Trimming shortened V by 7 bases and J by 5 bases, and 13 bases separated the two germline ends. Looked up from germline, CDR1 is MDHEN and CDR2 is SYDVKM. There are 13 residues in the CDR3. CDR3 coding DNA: TGTGCCAGCAAACGTAGCGGCGGAGATACGCAGTATTTT. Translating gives CASKRSGGDTQYF.

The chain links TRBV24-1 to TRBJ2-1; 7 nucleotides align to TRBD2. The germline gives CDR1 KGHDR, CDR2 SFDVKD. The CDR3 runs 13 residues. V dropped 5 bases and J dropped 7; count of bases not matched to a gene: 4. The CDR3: CATSGGSLNEQFF. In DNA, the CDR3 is TGTGCCACCAGTGGCGGGAGTTTGAATGAGCAGTTCTTC.

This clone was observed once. The CDR3, as DNA: TGCGCCAGCAGTGAGCTAGCGGGAGGTCAAGAGACCCAGTACTTC. Encoded protein: CASSELAGGQETQYF. V is TRBV10-1 and J is TRBJ2-5; 11 bases fit TRBD2. The CDR3 contains 15 residues. J lost 2 bases, V lost 2 bases, and 1 base had no gene match. From germline, CDR1 is WNHNN and CDR2 SYGVQD (reference sequence).

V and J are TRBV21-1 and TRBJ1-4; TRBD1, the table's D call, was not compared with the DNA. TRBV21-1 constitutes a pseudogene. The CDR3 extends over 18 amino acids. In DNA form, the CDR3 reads TGTGCCAGCAGCTCGACGACAGATTCAGAGGAGACTAATGAAAAACTGTTTTTT. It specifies CASSSTTDSEETNEKLFF.

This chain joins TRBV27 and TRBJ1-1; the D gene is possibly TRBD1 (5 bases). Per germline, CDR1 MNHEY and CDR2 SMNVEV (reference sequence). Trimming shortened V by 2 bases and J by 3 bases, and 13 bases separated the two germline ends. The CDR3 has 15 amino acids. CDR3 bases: TGTGCCAGCAGTTTAGGGGCCCCGGATTACACTGAAGCTTTCTTT. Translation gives CASSLGAPDYTEAFF.

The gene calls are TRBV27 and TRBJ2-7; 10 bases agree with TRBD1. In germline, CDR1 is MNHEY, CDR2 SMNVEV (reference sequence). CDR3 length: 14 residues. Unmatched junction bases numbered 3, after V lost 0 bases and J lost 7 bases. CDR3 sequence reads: CASSLSRTGGEQYF. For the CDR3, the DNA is TGTGCCAGCAGTTTATCTAGGACAGGGGGGGAGCAGTACTTC.

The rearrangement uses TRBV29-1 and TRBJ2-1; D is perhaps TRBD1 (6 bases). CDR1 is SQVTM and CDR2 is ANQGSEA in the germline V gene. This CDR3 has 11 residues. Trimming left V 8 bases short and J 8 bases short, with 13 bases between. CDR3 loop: CSLSRGHEQFF. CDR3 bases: TGCAGCCTCAGCAGGGGCCATGAGCAGTTCTTC.

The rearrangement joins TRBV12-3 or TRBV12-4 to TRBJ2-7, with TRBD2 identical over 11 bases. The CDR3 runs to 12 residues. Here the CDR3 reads CASSSGLAEPSV. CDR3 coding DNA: TGTGCCAGCAGTTCGGGACTAGCGGAGCCCTCAGTC.

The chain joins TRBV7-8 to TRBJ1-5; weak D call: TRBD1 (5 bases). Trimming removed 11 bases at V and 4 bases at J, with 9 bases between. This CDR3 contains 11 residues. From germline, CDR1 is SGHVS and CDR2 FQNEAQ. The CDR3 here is CAGGVNQPQHF. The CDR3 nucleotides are TGTGCCGGAGGGGTGAATCAGCCCCAGCATTTT.

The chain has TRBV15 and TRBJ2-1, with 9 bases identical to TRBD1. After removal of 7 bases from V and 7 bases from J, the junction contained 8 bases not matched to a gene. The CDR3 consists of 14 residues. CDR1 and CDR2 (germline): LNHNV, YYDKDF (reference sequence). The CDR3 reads CATNRDRVENEQFF. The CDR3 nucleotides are TGTGCCACCAACCGGGACAGGGTGGAAAATGAGCAGTTCTTC.

CDR3: CASTSASTYNEQFF. CDR3 DNA sequence: TGTGCCAGCACATCAGCGTCCACCTACAATGAGCAGTTCTTC. The J gene is TRBJ2-1, the V gene TRBV6-5; D is uncertain. Germline-derived CDR1 and CDR2 are MNHEY and SVGAGI. The CDR3 totals 14 residues. Trimming cost V 7 bases and J 2 bases, with 12 bases left between them.

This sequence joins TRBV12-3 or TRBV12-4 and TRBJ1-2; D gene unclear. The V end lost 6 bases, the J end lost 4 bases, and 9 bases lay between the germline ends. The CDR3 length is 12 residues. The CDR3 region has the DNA TGTGCCAGCAGCACGCCAGGCTATGGCTACACCTTC. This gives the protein CASSTPGYGYTF.

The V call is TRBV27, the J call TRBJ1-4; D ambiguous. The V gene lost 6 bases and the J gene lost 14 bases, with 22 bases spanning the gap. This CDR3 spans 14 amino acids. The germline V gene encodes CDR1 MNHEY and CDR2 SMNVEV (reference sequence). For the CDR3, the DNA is TGTGCCAGCAGCCCGGGAAATTCGGGATATGGTCTGTTTTTT. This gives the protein CASSPGNSGYGLFF. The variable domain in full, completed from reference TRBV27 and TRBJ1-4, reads EAQVTQNPRYLITVTGKKLTVTCSQNMNHEYMSWYRQDPGLGLRQIYYSMNVEVTDKGDVPEGYKVSRKEKRNFPLILESPSPNQTSLYFCASSPGNSGYGLFFGSGTQLSVL.

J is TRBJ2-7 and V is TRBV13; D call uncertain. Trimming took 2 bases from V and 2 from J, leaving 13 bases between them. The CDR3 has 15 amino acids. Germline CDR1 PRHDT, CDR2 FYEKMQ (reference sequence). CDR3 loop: CASSLNAGKTYEQYF. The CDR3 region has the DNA TGTGCCAGCAGCTTAAACGCAGGAAAAACCTACGAGCAGTACTTC. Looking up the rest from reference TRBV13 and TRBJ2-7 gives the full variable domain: AAGVIQSPRHLIKEKRETATLKCYPIPRHDTVYWYQQGPGQDPQFLISFYEKMQSDKGSIPDRFSAQQFSDYHSELNMSSLELGDSALYFCASSLNAGKTYEQYFGPGTRLTVT.

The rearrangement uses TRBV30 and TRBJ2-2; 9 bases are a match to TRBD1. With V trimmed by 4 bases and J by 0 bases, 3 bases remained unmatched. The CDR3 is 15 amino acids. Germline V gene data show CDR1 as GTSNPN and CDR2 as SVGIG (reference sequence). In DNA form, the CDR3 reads TGTGCCTGGACTCGGGACAGGGCGAACACCGGGGAGCTGTTTTTT. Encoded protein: CAWTRDRANTGELFF.

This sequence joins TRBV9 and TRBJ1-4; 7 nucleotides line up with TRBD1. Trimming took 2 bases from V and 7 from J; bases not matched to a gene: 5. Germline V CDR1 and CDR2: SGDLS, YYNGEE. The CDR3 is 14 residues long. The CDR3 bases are TGTGCCAGCAGCGTCGACAGGGCCGGTGAAAAACTGTTTTTT. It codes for CASSVDRAGEKLFF.

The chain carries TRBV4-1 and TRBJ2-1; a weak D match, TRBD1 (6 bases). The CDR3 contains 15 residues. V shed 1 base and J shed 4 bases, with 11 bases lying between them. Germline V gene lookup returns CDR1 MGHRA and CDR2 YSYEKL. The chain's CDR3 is CASSQVRTAYNEQFF. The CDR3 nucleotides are TGCGCCAGCAGCCAAGTTAGGACAGCGTACAATGAGCAGTTCTTC.

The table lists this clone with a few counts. The CDR3 nucleotides are TGCGCCAGCAGCCAAGATATGGGACAGACTTATGGCTACACCTTC. Translated: CASSQDMGQTYGYTF. This chain uses TRBV4-1 with TRBJ1-2; 7 positions agree with TRBD1. CDR3 length equals 15 residues. The germline V gene encodes CDR1 MGHRA and CDR2 YSYEKL. J lost 5 bases, V lost 0 bases, and 6 bases had no gene match.